Shown below are 9 T cell receptor beta chains from a single sample sequenced in a study of long-term antiretroviral therapy in people with HIV. A v3.0 immunoSEQ assay was performed at survey level. Method: immunoSEQ multiplex PCR; TCRdb's copy keeps in-frame clones and lacks some. This sample has fewer than 45,000 clones, with more than 80% found just once. The material was unsorted PBMCs, obtained 3.4 years after starting antiretroviral therapy. These receptors all stem from a man younger than 45 with HIV.

The chain joins TRBV7-9 to TRBJ2-1; no clear D gene. CDR3 length: 16 amino acids. The V gene lost 4 bases and the J gene lost 0 bases, with 13 bases spanning the gap. The germline gives CDR1 SEHNR, CDR2 FQNEAQ (reference sequence). The chain's CDR3 is CASSSLVLSSYNEQFF. CDR3 sequence (DNA): TGTGCCAGCAGCTCTTTAGTCCTAAGCTCCTACAATGAGCAGTTCTTC.

This clone came up a few times. This chain joins TRBV4-3 and TRBJ2-1; D assignment may be TRBD1 or TRBD2 (5 bases each). V was clipped by 0 bases and J by 4 bases, with 10 bases between them. This CDR3 region has 15 residues. CDR1 and CDR2 (germline): LGHNA, YSLEER. Here the CDR3 reads CASSQDRGRYNEQFF. The CDR3 nucleotides read TGCGCCAGCAGCCAAGATCGGGGCCGTTACAATGAGCAGTTCTTC.

The chain recombines TRBV4-3 with TRBJ1-1, with D tentatively TRBD1 (5 bases). The CDR3 covers 13 residues. Germline-derived CDR1 and CDR2 are LGHNA and YSLEER. Trimming shortened V by 0 bases and J by 4 bases, and 6 bases separated the two germline ends. CDR3 amino acids: CASSQEGVTEAFF. CDR3 sequence (DNA): TGCGCCAGCAGCCAAGAGGGGGTCACTGAAGCTTTCTTT.

The chain has TRBV29-1 and TRBJ1-1; 7 nucleotides agree with TRBD1. This CDR3 contains 11 residues. The trim removed 4 bases at V and 5 bases at J, leaving 1 base unmatched. The germline V gene has CDR1 SQVTM and CDR2 ANQGSEA. The CDR3 protein is CSVGQGTEAFF. CDR3 nucleotides: TGCAGCGTTGGACAGGGTACTGAAGCTTTCTTT.

This clone was picked up one time. The chain carries TRBV19 and TRBJ2-1; D is ambiguous. This CDR3 is built from 12 residues. Germline lookup yields CDR1 LNHDA and CDR2 SQIVND (reference sequence). V lost 3 bases and J lost 6, with 6 bases in between. This CDR3 is CASSIWGNEQFF. The CDR3 DNA reads TGTGCCAGTAGTATTTGGGGCAATGAGCAGTTCTTC.

The chain employs TRBV6-6 and TRBJ2-3; TRBD2 matches 12 bases. Trimming cost V 11 bases and J 1 base; bases outside gene matches: 10. The CDR3 extends over 16 amino acids. The germline V gene has CDR1 MNHNY and CDR2 SVGAGI (reference sequence). CDR3 bases: TGTGCCTCCGGGGCTAGCGGGAGGGCCGGCACAGATACGCAGTATTTT. This encodes CASGASGRAGTDTQYF.

The V call is TRBV7-9, the J call TRBJ1-2, with D possibly matching TRBD1 (5 bases). CDR1 SEHNR and CDR2 FQNEAQ come from the germline V gene (reference sequence). This CDR3 is 15 amino acids long. V was cut by 5 bases and J by 2 bases, with 15 bases left in between. CDR3 sequence reads: CASSRPGLKNYGYTF. As DNA, the CDR3 is TGTGCCAGCAGCCGCCCGGGACTGAAAAACTATGGCTACACCTTC.

This chain links TRBV29-1 with TRBJ1-2; weak D call: TRBD1 (5 bases). V was shortened by 4 bases and J by 8 bases, with 17 bases between the two germline ends. The germline CDR1 and CDR2 sequences are SQVTM and ANQGSEA. The CDR3 runs to 13 residues. This CDR3 reads CSVGGIPGGGYTF. The CDR3 DNA reads as TGCAGCGTTGGGGGGATACCAGGAGGAGGCTACACCTTC. The full variable domain, in which reference TRBV29-1 and TRBJ1-2 provide the parts outside the CDR3, is SAVISQKPSRDICQRGTSLTIQCQVDSQVTMMFWYRQQPGQSLTLIATANQGSEATYESGFVIDKFPISRPNLTFSTLTVSNMSPEDSSIYLCSVGGIPGGGYTFGSGTRLTVV.

The chain has TRBV9 and TRBJ2-2; 7 positions agree with TRBD2. The V segment lost 4 bases and the J segment 4 bases; nucleotides outside the gene matches: 7. The CDR3 spans 15 residues. CDR1 is SGDLS and CDR2 is YYNGEE in the germline V gene. The DNA of the CDR3 is TGTGCCAGCAGCTTCGAAATAGCGGGCACCGGGGAGCTGTTTTTT. It translates to CASSFEIAGTGELFF.